This TCR beta chain was sequenced for a study of CD8 T cells in ankylosing spondylitis. On this clonotype: The antigen is unknown.

Study-level points and caveats: It was reported that disease-linked clones were significantly enriched in matched ankylosing spondylitis synovial fluid. A motif in TCR beta, a set of roughly eight highly homologous variants, appeared characteristic of ankylosing spondylitis blood.

Germline lookup yields CDR1 DFQATT and CDR2 SNEGSKA (reference sequence). The V end lost 6 bases, the J end lost 5 bases, and 19 bases lay between the germline ends. The CDR3 length is 14 residues. Quantitative 5'-RACE with molecular barcodes generated TCR beta libraries. TCRdb re-called the 5' RACE reads through MiXCR, storing one row per CDR3 protein. The table lists under 850,000 distinct CDR3 sequences, roughly 19% of them singletons. Sequenced material: blood, either unsorted or a sorted T cell fraction (not recorded which). The receptor comes from a male donor with ankylosing spondylitis. V is TRBV20-1 and J is TRBJ2-5; D could derive from TRBD1 or TRBD2 (6 bases each). The DNA of the CDR3 is TGCAGTGCGGCGAGGAGGGGGATGAGGGAGACCCAGTACTTC. As protein: CSAARRGMRETQYF.